This passage covers 6 T cell receptor beta chains from one sample sequenced in a study of control samples from healthy donors and cancer patients. The assay was immunoSEQ multiplex PCR, and TCRdb's table has in-frame clones only and misses some. The sample includes 150,000 or so clones, about 94% seen only once; the top ten take approximately 6%. Sequenced: blood. Receptor source: a man in his forties in good health.

This chain connects TRBV10-3 to TRBJ1-1; 8 bases are a match to TRBD1. CDR1 is ENHRY, CDR2 SYGVKD, per germline. There are 15 residues in the CDR3. J lost 0 bases, V lost 5 bases, and 5 bases had no gene match. The CDR3 spells CAISRQGNLNTEAFF. The CDR3 DNA reads TGTGCCATCAGTCGACAGGGGAATTTGAACACTGAAGCTTTCTTT.

This chain connects TRBV28 to TRBJ1-1; D gene uncertain. Trimming cost V 3 bases and J 1 base, with 9 bases left between them. In germline, CDR1 is MDHEN, CDR2 SYDVKM. The CDR3 extends over 14 amino acids. CDR3 sequence: CASSFIGRNTEAFF. CDR3 coding DNA: TGTGCCAGCAGTTTTATTGGCAGGAACACTGAAGCTTTCTTT.

This clone came up a few times. The chain uses TRBV5-8 and TRBJ2-1; no clear D. V was pared by 4 bases and J by 0 bases, with 11 bases between. The germline V gene has CDR1 SGHTS and CDR2 YDEGEE. There are 15 residues in the CDR3. The CDR3 DNA sequence: TGTGCCAGCAGCCGGGCGGCATCCTCCTACAATGAGCAGTTCTTC. Its protein is CASSRAASSYNEQFF.

The chain joins TRBV7-9 to TRBJ1-5, with D unclear. The V end lost 1 base, the J end lost 6 bases, and 7 bases lay between the germline ends. The CDR3 sequence is 13 residues long. The germline CDR1 and CDR2 sequences are SEHNR and FQNEAQ (reference sequence). The CDR3 sequence: CASSLGVSQPQHF. In DNA, the CDR3 is TGTGCCAGCAGCTTAGGGGTTAGTCAGCCCCAGCATTTT. The variable domain in full, with the rest retrieved from reference TRBV7-9 and TRBJ1-5, is DTGVSQNPRHKITKRGQNVTFRCDPISEHNRLYWYRQTLGQGPEFLTYFQNEAQLEKSRLLSDRFSAERPKGSFSTLEIQRTEQGDSAMYLCASSLGVSQPQHFGDGTRLSIL.

The genes are TRBV7-2 and TRBJ1-2; 11 positions agree with TRBD1. V trimming: 1 base; J trimming: 7 bases; junction bases outside the gene matches: 8. The CDR3 runs to 16 residues. The V gene's germline CDR1 is SGHTA and CDR2 FQGNSA. The CDR3 sequence: CASSLVKGQGALGYTF. In DNA form, the CDR3 reads TGTGCCAGCAGCTTAGTGAAAGGACAGGGGGCGCTTGGCTACACCTTC. The full variable domain, its missing parts supplied by reference TRBV7-2 and TRBJ1-2, is GAGVSQSPSNKVTEKGKDVELRCDPISGHTALYWYRQSLGQGLEFLIYFQGNSAPDKSGLPSDRFSAERTGGSVSTLTIQRTQQEDSAVYLCASSLVKGQGALGYTFGSGTRLTVV.

The V and J genes are TRBV29-1 and TRBJ1-3; 7 bases are a match to TRBD1. Germline V lookup: CDR1 SQVTM, CDR2 ANQGSEA. The V and J ends lost 7 bases and 0 bases, in that order; junction bases with no gene match: 6. There are 14 residues in the CDR3. The CDR3, as DNA: TGCAGCGCCGGGACAGTAAGCTCTGGAAACACCATATATTTT. Translated: CSAGTVSSGNTIYF.